This T cell receptor (beta chain) came from a study of T cell responses to AZD1222 COVID-19 vaccine (dated by TCRdb to 2020 to 2023). Describing the broader study: A total of 233 trial participants underwent TCR sequencing, of whom around 200 received two doses of AZD1222 and approximately 25 received two doses of the MenACWY control vaccine. Enrollment into the trials was organized by age into subgroups of 18-55, 56-69 and 70-plus years, and those subgroups contained roughly 140, 27 and 60 TCR-sequenced participants, respectively.

Germline trimming amounts to 5 bases on V and 6 bases on J, with 3 as the count of junction bases outside the gene matches. The CDR3, cysteine through phenylalanine, is 14 amino acids long. Only CDR3 DNA is held: 42 bases, read in frame from base 1. The CDR1 and CDR2 encoded by the germline V gene are ENHRY and SYGVKD. This sample's time point label indicates: about 28 days (+/-7) after the second vaccine dose. Because spike-specific TCR depth and breadth did not differ between the two schedules, AZD1222 recipients who got a second dose at roughly 4 weeks were pooled with those who got a second dose at roughly 12 weeks. Vaccinee samples were obtained from the UK trials COV001 and COV002, which included a single-blind randomized controlled phase 2/3 trial of AZD1222 (ChAdOx1 nCoV-19) in healthy adults. Trial participant PBMC samples were collected at day 0 and day 28 after the second dose for TCRbeta chain sequencing.

A word on this clone: No cognate antigen has been identified for it. No per-base quality is available; no much larger clone lies one base away.

The CDR3 regions of human TCRbeta chains were analyzed by immunosequencing. The study's processing was this. Repertoire TCRs were matched against a reference library of SARS-CoV-2-specific TCRs generated with the MIRA antigen-specificity platform. Breadth was defined as the fraction of unique TCRs that were SARS-CoV-2-associated, and depth was defined as the fraction of total T cells that were SARS-CoV-2-associated. Using the MIRA data, each spike-specific TCR was mapped to the spike region that the TCR reacts to and placed in a CD4 or CD8 class. Log10-transformed breadth and depth values were compared by one-way ANOVA with Sidak's multiple comparisons tests. Not all clones reach the TCRdb copy of this immuneACCESS table, which keeps in-frame sequences only. Checked studies attribute under half of the gap to unresolved V genes and leave the rest unexplained. Clone size and the V and J calls come from that table; the DNA yielded D and trimming. The sample table holds tens of thousands of clones, of which 75% to 90% were seen once. Roughly 2.7% of the sample rests with the top ten.

Overall study results and their limits: The 56-69-year group was small, and its depth increase did not reach significance, likely because of low power. Because no samples from the day 14 peak response were available, repertoires could be characterized only after the peak T cell response. After two AZD1222 doses, spike-specific TCR breadth and depth were significantly higher than at day 0 and than in MenACWY recipients. Vaccine-associated CD4 TCRs spanned the whole spike protein, with dominant responses in regions 160-218 and 743-854. Conclusions about previously exposed vaccinees are limited, since just five to seven AZD1222 recipients were seropositive for SARS-CoV-2 at baseline. Nearly half of unique spike-specific TCRs reportedly recognized epitopes outside regions mutated in the B.1.351 and B.1.1.7 variants. Most participants were white British and females outnumbered males, and the authors suggested that clonal diversity may have been underestimated.

The chain is made from TRBV10-3 and TRBJ2-1; 11 junctional bases match TRBD2. Sequencing was performed on peripheral blood, taken 28 days after the second AZD1222 dose. The TCR sequence derives from an adult who received the AZD1222 COVID-19 vaccine. The sequence in DNA is TGTGCCATCAGTTACGGACTAGCGGGCAATGAGCAGTTCTTC. It translates to CAISYGLAGNEQFF.